This record looks at one T cell receptor beta chain sequence and its context. Its antigen is unidentified. Vbeta (60) and Jbeta (13) primers were used in the PCR. Assay used: immunoSEQ multiplex PCR; TCRdb lists only in-frame clones, some missing. The sample yields some 110,000 clones, about 16% seen once. This sample was included in a study of cytomegalovirus exposure and HLA in healthy donors. Turning to the study itself: There were 85 million or so unique TCRs (from HLA-typed donors) in an early data release. Study-wide results and limits: Later, an analysis showed that TCR beta chains associated with HLA were more clonally expanded than others that were equally common. Upon later analysis, TCR association rates were observed to vary by HLA locus, being highest for DRB1 and lowest for HLA-C. In an earlier analysis, most TCR beta V segments were productive about 87% or about 30% of the time.

This CDR3 has 14 residues. Germline V gene sequence: CDR1 SEHNR, CDR2 FQNEAQ (reference sequence). V shed 1 base, J shed 8 bases, and the junction held 7 bases outside the gene matches. This TCR was recovered from a female donor in good health and CMV-seronegative. V and J are TRBV7-9 and TRBJ1-2; TRBD1 matches at 7 bases. The sample comprised PBMCs. The CDR3 sequence: CASSLDPRTGGYTF. In DNA form, the CDR3 reads TGTGCCAGCAGCTTAGACCCGCGGACAGGCGGCTACACCTTC.